The text below deals with one TCR beta chain. This entry comes from a study of T-cell reconstitution after alpha-beta-depleted transplantation in children. V lost 5 bases to trimming and J lost 6 bases; unmatched junction nucleotides: 7. In germline, CDR1 is MNHEY, CDR2 SVGAGI. The CDR3 is 14 amino acids. Using unique molecular identifiers, the investigators prepared the TCRbeta library. TCRdb reprocessed the PCR reads with MiXCR, giving one entry per CDR3 protein. Of some 550,000 distinct CDR3 sequences in the sample, approximately 22% were seen once. The chain employs TRBV6-5 and TRBJ1-5, with 7 nucleotides matching TRBD1. This sequence originates from a boy under three years old who had a stem cell transplant for acute myeloid leukemia, so the T cells may come from the graft donor. The sample was PBMCs, mostly from graft donor cells, taken 360 days after TCRalphabeta/CD19-depleted stem cell transplant. The CDR3 protein is CASSNDRVGQPQHF. The CDR3, as DNA: TGTGCCAGCAGTAACGACAGGGTGGGTCAGCCCCAGCATTTT.